These 18 T cell receptor beta chains were sequenced from one sample in a study of blood T cell repertoires in COVID-19. Data came from immunoSEQ multiplex PCR; TCRdb stores just in-frame clones and leaves some out. The sample contains some 510,000 clones, approximately 87% of which appear only once. The sequenced sample was PBMCs or T cells enriched from blood (not recorded which). All receptors come from a woman aged 40 to 55 who had recovered from COVID-19.

V usage is TRBV5-1 and J usage is TRBJ1-1; D gene uncertain. The germline CDR1 and CDR2 sequences are SGHRS and YFSETQ. The V end lost 0 bases, the J end lost 11 bases, and 17 bases lay between the germline ends. CDR3 length: 14 amino acids. The chain's CDR3 is CASSLVSGSSQAFF. The CDR3 DNA reads as TGCGCCAGCAGCTTGGTTTCAGGCTCGTCGCAGGCTTTCTTT.

V gene TRBV7-2 combines with J gene TRBJ1-2; the D is unclear. Per the germline V gene, CDR1 is SGHTA and CDR2 is FQGNSA. This CDR3 has 11 residues. The CDR3 coding sequence is TGTGGGGCGGGCACCAACTATGGCTACACCTTC. This codes for CGAGTNYGYTF.

This chain links TRBV4-3 with TRBJ1-3; D is perhaps TRBD1 (6 bases). Germline lookup yields CDR1 LGHNA and CDR2 YSLEER. CDR3 size: 16 residues. V shed 0 bases and J shed 2 bases, with 11 bases lying between them. The CDR3 DNA reads TGCGCCAGCAGCCAAGACTTCCACAGGGCTGGAAACACCATATATTTT. This translates into CASSQDFHRAGNTIYF.

In its sample, this clone was seen once. The gene calls are TRBV2 and TRBJ1-2; tentative D call: TRBD1 (5 bases). With 5 bases removed from V and 2 bases from J, the gap between germline ends came to 12 bases. The CDR3 is 14 residues long. The germline gives CDR1 SNHLY, CDR2 FYNNEI. The chain's CDR3 is CASSRGLVNYGYTF. CDR3 coding DNA: TGTGCCAGCAGTCGGGGACTGGTCAACTATGGCTACACCTTC. Together with reference TRBV2 and TRBJ1-2, the CDR3 gives the full variable domain: EPEVTQTPSHQVTQMGQEVILRCVPISNHLYFYWYRQILGQKVEFLVSFYNNEISEKSEIFDDQFSVERPDGSNFTLKIRSTKLEDSAMYFCASSRGLVNYGYTFGSGTRLTVV.

The chain joins TRBV12-3 or TRBV12-4 to TRBJ1-5; D ambiguous. CDR3 size: 13 residues. V lost 7 bases and J lost 3, with 10 bases in between. The CDR3 DNA is TGTGCCAGCACCCCAGGTTTCAATCAGCCCCAGCATTTT. It translates to CASTPGFNQPQHF.

The chain joins TRBV10-3 to TRBJ2-3; the match to TRBD2 covers 13 bases. The CDR3 has 16 residues. Germline V gene lookup returns CDR1 ENHRY and CDR2 SYGVKD. V shed 4 bases, J shed 7 bases, and the junction held 8 bases outside the gene matches. The CDR3 DNA is TGTGCCATCAGTGTTAGGACTAGCGGGAGTGGGAATACGCAGTATTTT. Its protein is CAISVRTSGSGNTQYF.

V usage is TRBV28 and J usage is TRBJ2-3, with a possible D match to TRBD2 (6 bases). There are 14 residues in the CDR3. Germline loops: CDR1 MDHEN, CDR2 SYDVKM. Trimming removed 6 bases at V and 4 bases at J, with 14 bases between. CDR3 sequence (DNA): TGTGCCAGCAGAGGGTCGGGAGTCCCAGATACGCAGTATTTT. Amino acid sequence: CASRGSGVPDTQYF.

V usage is TRBV12-3 or TRBV12-4 and J usage is TRBJ1-1; 8 bases align to TRBD1. This CDR3 is built from 13 residues. V lost 5 bases to trimming and J lost 5 bases; unmatched junction nucleotides: 4. As DNA, the CDR3 is TGTGCCAGCAGTAGACGACAGGGGACTGAAGCTTTCTTT. Protein: CASSRRQGTEAFF.

V usage is TRBV12-3 or TRBV12-4 and J usage is TRBJ1-2, with a possible D match to TRBD1 (5 bases). This CDR3 is 12 amino acids long. The V gene lost 6 bases and the J gene lost 8 bases, with 13 bases spanning the gap. This CDR3 reads CASRVREGGYTF. In DNA form, the CDR3 reads TGTGCCAGCAGAGTAAGGGAGGGGGGCTACACCTTC.

The chain couples TRBV5-1 to TRBJ1-6; a weak D match, TRBD1 (6 bases). CDR3 size: 14 residues. V shed 6 bases and J shed 9 bases, with 16 bases lying between them. Germline CDR1 reads SGHRS; CDR2 reads YFSETQ. This CDR3 reads CASILQGQRSPLHF. In DNA, the CDR3 is TGCGCCAGCATCCTACAGGGTCAGCGTTCACCCCTCCACTTT.

This clone appeared once. CDR3 in amino acids: CASSYRGFVTGELFF. The CDR3 DNA reads as TGTGCCAGCAGTTATCGGGGATTTGTTACCGGGGAGCTGTTTTTT. V gene TRBV6-5 combines with J gene TRBJ2-2, with D tentatively TRBD2 (5 bases). The V gene lost 3 bases and the J gene lost 5 bases, with 13 bases spanning the gap. Germline values: CDR1 MNHEY, CDR2 SVGAGI. There are 15 residues in the CDR3.

The V call is TRBV10-1, the J call TRBJ2-1; 13 bases align to TRBD2. The V and J ends lost 6 bases and 4 bases, in that order; junction bases with no gene match: 18. The CDR3 is 20 residues long. The germline V gene has CDR1 WNHNN and CDR2 SYGVQD (reference sequence). The CDR3 sequence is CASSENGLAGVIGQYNEQFF. The CDR3 DNA reads TGCGCCAGCAGCGAGAATGGACTAGCGGGAGTGATTGGTCAATACAATGAGCAGTTCTTC.

The V call is TRBV7-8, the J call TRBJ1-5; TRBD1 agrees at 7 bases. CDR1 is SGHVS and CDR2 is FQNEAQ in the germline V gene. V lost 5 bases, J lost 5 bases, and 3 bases stayed unmatched. CDR3 length: 13 residues. The CDR3 DNA reads as TGTGCCAGCAGCCCCGACAGGGATCAGCCCCAGCATTTT. The encoded protein is CASSPDRDQPQHF.

The rearrangement joins TRBV6-5 to TRBJ1-5; TRBD1 matches 7 bases. The CDR3 spans 12 residues. Germline assignment: CDR1 MNHEY and CDR2 SVGAGI. The trim removed 10 bases at V and 4 bases at J, leaving 4 bases unmatched. The CDR3 DNA is TGTGCCACCGGACAGGCGAATCAGCCCCAGCATTTT. The encoded protein is CATGQANQPQHF.

The DNA of the CDR3 is TGTGCCAGCAGCTTAGGGCAGGGACATTTTGGGCAGTTCTTC. Encoded protein: CASSLGQGHFGQFF. This sequence joins TRBV7-9 and TRBJ2-1, with D perhaps TRBD1 (6 bases). The CDR3 is made up of 14 amino acids. Germline CDR1 SEHNR, CDR2 FQNEAQ (reference sequence). V lost 1 base to trimming and J lost 12 bases, with 16 bases between them.

The V and J genes are TRBV9 and TRBJ1-1; 10 bases align to TRBD1. CDR3 length equals 14 residues. V lost 2 bases and J lost 6; bases outside the gene matches: 4. CDR1 SGDLS and CDR2 YYNGEE come from the germline V gene. CDR3 in DNA: TGTGCCAGCAGCGTCGACGGACAGGGGGCTGAAGCTTTCTTT. Encoded protein: CASSVDGQGAEAFF.

The chain employs TRBV13 and TRBJ2-7, with 7 bases lining up with TRBD1. The CDR3 is 14 residues long. Germline CDR1 is PRHDT and CDR2 is FYEKMQ (reference sequence). Trimming took 5 bases from V and 3 from J; bases not matched to a gene: 7. The CDR3 sequence is CASSPGQAYYEQYF. The CDR3, as DNA: TGTGCCAGCAGCCCAGGACAGGCTTACTACGAGCAGTACTTC.

The rearrangement uses TRBV6-2 or TRBV6-3 and TRBJ1-1, with D perhaps TRBD1 (6 bases). CDR3 length: 18 amino acids. Trimming removed 2 bases at V and 7 bases at J, with 26 bases between. CDR1 and CDR2 (germline): MNHEY, SVGEGT. This chain's CDR3 is CASSYRQVGPGNEREAFF. The CDR3 bases are TGTGCCAGCAGTTACAGACAGGTCGGACCCGGAAACGAACGTGAAGCTTTCTTT.